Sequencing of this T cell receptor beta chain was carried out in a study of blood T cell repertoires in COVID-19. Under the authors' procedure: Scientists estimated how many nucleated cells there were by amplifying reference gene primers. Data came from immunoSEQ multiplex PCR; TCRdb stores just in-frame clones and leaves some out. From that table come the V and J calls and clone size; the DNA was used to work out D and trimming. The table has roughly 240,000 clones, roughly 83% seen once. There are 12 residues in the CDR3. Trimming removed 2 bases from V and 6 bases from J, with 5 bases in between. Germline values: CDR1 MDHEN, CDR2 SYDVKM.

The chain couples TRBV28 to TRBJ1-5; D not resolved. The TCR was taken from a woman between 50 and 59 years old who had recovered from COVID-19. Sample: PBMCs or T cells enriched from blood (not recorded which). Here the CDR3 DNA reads TGTGCCAGCAGTTTAGGGCTTCAGCCCCAGCATTTT. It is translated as CASSLGLQPQHF.